This is a list of T cell receptor beta chains from one sample in a study of blood T cell repertoires in COVID-19. Sequencing was performed with immunoSEQ multiplex PCR; in TCRdb, only in-frame clones are kept and a portion is missing. This sample has around 160,000 clones, with about nine tenths found just once. Sequencing was carried out using peripheral blood. The receptors stem from a human donor in a cohort sampled during active COVID-19. The conserved cysteine and the conserved F or W are not part of the CDR3 here.

>TRBV5-4
ASSSFGGAINEQF
>TRBV12-3/TRBV12-4
ASSLQNSPLH
>TRBV5-4
ASSSQGRETQY
>TRBV28
ASTKPTGNYEQY
>TRBV20-1
SGGENQPQH
>TRBV30
AWSVTRTGFETQY
>TRBV5-1
ASSLAGGIDIQY
>TRBV7-9
ASRWGGVPTDTQY
>TRBV6-1
ASSEAYRQGQNTGELF
>TRBV4-3
ASSQDYWSTYGYT
>TRBV2
ASSPPGVYEQF
>TRBV9
ASSVSHRTGAETQY
>TRBV2
ASSEARRVGAQY
>TRBV7-3
ASSSSPRAGVSYNEQF